These T cell receptor beta chains were read from a single sample in a study of identical twins. TCRdb re-derived calls from the 5' RACE reads in MiXCR, one entry per CDR3 protein. The data show about 720,000 distinct CDR3 sequences, roughly 20% seen once. This sample was also put to use in a study of T cells expressing NK-cell markers.

Input material: PBMCs. These receptors originate from a woman under 30 in good health. The CDR3 runs from the conserved cysteine through the conserved F or W. A D gene is named only where the DNA matches it firmly. A row's size may be missing; if present it is once, few, many or a size class.

d_call,v_call,clone_size,j_call,cdr3_nt,cdr3_aa
TRBD2,TRBV20-1,.,TRBJ2-7,TGCAGTGCTAGGGCGGGAGCTAGCTACGAGCAGTACTTC,CSARAGASYEQYF
.,TRBV20-1,.,TRBJ1-1,TGCAGTGCTAGTCGGGCAGGGGTCACTGAAGCTTTCTTT,CSASRAGVTEAFF
.,TRBV29-1,.,TRBJ2-5,TGCAGCGTTGAGGGCGGCCACCAAGAGACCCAGTACTTC,CSVEGGHQETQYF
.,TRBV29-1,many,TRBJ2-2,TGCAGCGTTGAAGATCTTCGGGAACACCCGACCGGGGAGCTGTTTTTT,CSVEDLREHPTGELFF
TRBD2,TRBV28,few,TRBJ2-1,TGTGCCAGCAGTGGACTAGCGGAGAGCGATGAGCAGTTCTTC,CASSGLAESDEQFF
.,TRBV5-1,few,TRBJ2-5,TGCGCCAGCAGCACAGGGCTCGGGTCTGAGACCCAGTACTTC,CASSTGLGSETQYF
.,TRBV7-2,.,TRBJ2-2,TGTGCCAGCAGCCCCGGGAACACACCCCGGGCCGGGGAGCTGTTTTTT,CASSPGNTPRAGELFF
.,TRBV5-8,once,TRBJ2-1,TGTGCCAGCAGCTTGGTGGCTCCGCTGGGCTCCTACAATGAGCAGTTCTTC,CASSLVAPLGSYNEQFF
.,TRBV12-3/TRBV12-4,.,TRBJ2-7,TGTGCCAGCACTACACGGGACTTCTACTACGAGCAGTACTTC,CASTTRDFYYEQYF
.,TRBV5-1,.,TRBJ2-1,TGCGCCAGCAGCTTGGCTCCGGGAGCGCTCTACAATGAGCAGTTCTTC,CASSLAPGALYNEQFF
.,TRBV25-1,few,TRBJ2-7,TGTGCCAGCAGTGAATATGGGGGCTACGAGCAGTACTTC,CASSEYGGYEQYF
.,TRBV12-3/TRBV12-4,.,TRBJ1-5,TGTGCCAGCAGTCACCACAAGGCGTCCGATCAACAGCCCCAGCATTTT,CASSHHKASDQQPQHF
TRBD1,TRBV11-2,few,TRBJ2-7,TGTGCCAGCAGCCGCTCGGACAGGGGCTACGAGCAGTACTTC,CASSRSDRGYEQYF
TRBD2,TRBV20-1,few,TRBJ2-3,TGCAGTGCCCAACTAGCGGGAGTCTCCGGGACGCAGTATTTT,CSAQLAGVSGTQYF